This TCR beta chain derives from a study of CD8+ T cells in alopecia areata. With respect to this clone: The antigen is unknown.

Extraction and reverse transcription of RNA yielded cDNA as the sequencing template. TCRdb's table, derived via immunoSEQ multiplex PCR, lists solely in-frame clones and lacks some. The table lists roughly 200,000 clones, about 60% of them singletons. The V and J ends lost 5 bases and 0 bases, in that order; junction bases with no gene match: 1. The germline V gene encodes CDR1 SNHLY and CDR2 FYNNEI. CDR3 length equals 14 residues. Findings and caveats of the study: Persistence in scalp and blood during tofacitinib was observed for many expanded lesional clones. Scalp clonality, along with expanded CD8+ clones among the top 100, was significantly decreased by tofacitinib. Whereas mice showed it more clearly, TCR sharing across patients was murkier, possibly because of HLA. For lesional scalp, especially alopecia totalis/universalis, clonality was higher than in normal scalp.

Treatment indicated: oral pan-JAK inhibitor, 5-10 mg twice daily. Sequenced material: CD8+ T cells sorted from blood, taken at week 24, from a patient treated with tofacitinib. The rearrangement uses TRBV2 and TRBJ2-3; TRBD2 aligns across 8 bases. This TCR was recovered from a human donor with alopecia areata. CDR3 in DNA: TGTGCCAGCAGTTCTAGCGGGAGCACAGATACGCAGTATTTT. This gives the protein CASSSSGSTDTQYF.